Each of the 19 T cell receptor beta chains below was sequenced from the same sample in a study of blood T cell repertoires in COVID-19. The assay was immunoSEQ multiplex PCR, and TCRdb's table has in-frame clones only and misses some. The profile covers 150,000 to 200,000 clones, with roughly nine tenths appearing a single time and roughly 6.7% taken by the ten largest. Material: peripheral blood. These receptors were collected from a man in his forties with acute or convalescent COVID-19.

V usage is TRBV10-2 and J usage is TRBJ1-1; no reliable D call. The CDR3 extends over 12 amino acids. V lost 3 bases to trimming and J lost 7 bases, with 9 bases between them. The germline V gene has CDR1 WSHSY and CDR2 SAAADI. CDR3 sequence: CASSDRGLEAFF. In DNA form, the CDR3 reads TGCGCCAGCAGTGATCGAGGGCTTGAAGCTTTCTTT.

In its sample, this clone was seen once. V and J are TRBV25-1 and TRBJ2-1; 9 bases agree with TRBD2. This CDR3 has 14 amino acids. Germline values: CDR1 MGHDK, CDR2 SYGVNS. V shed 4 bases and J 6 bases; nucleotides not matched to a gene: 4. This CDR3 reads CASSASGGRNEQFF. Here the CDR3 DNA reads TGTGCCAGCAGTGCCAGCGGGGGGCGCAATGAGCAGTTCTTC.

The genes are TRBV19 and TRBJ1-5; possible D gene TRBD1, 6 bases. Trimming took 6 bases from V and 7 from J, leaving 16 bases between them. Germline lookup yields CDR1 LNHDA and CDR2 SQIVND (reference sequence). This CDR3 has 14 residues. CDR3 DNA sequence: TGTGCCAGTAGGGGGCGGGGGCTAAACCAGCCCCAGCATTTT. Translated: CASRGRGLNQPQHF.

The chain is built from TRBV5-1 and TRBJ2-3; 15 bases agree with TRBD2. CDR3 length equals 19 residues. Germline assignment: CDR1 SGHRS and CDR2 YFSETQ. V gave up 3 bases and J gave up 0 bases; unmatched junction bases: 8. Written as DNA, the CDR3 is TGCGCCAGCAGCTCCGGACTAGCGGGAGGGACTTCTAGCACAGATACGCAGTATTTT. Translated, it gives CASSSGLAGGTSSTDTQYF.

The V gene is TRBV13, the J gene TRBJ1-4, with TRBD1 matching over 8 bases. Germline CDR1 reads PRHDT; CDR2 reads FYEKMQ (reference sequence). There are 13 residues in the CDR3. Trimming removed 5 bases from V and 12 bases from J; junction bases left unmatched: 8. CDR3: CASSATGALELFF. Written as DNA, the CDR3 is TGTGCCAGCAGCGCGACAGGGGCATTGGAACTGTTTTTT.

For the CDR3, the DNA is TGTGCCAGCAACTTAGCGGGGGGGCCCTACGAGCAGTACTTC. This encodes CASNLAGGPYEQYF. The genes are TRBV6-5 and TRBJ2-7; 11 bases align to TRBD2. The CDR3 has 14 residues. From germline, CDR1 is MNHEY and CDR2 SVGAGI. Trimming at V came to 7 bases and at J to 2 bases, leaving 4 bases not matched to a gene.

The chain recombines TRBV18 with TRBJ1-5; maybe TRBD1 (5 bases). CDR3 length equals 13 residues. The germline V gene encodes CDR1 KGHSH and CDR2 LQKENI. With 2 bases removed from V and 5 bases from J, the gap between germline ends came to 7 bases. Here the CDR3 DNA reads TGTGCCAGCTCACCAGGAGGGGATCAGCCCCAGCATTTT. It specifies CASSPGGDQPQHF.

The rearrangement joins TRBV28 to TRBJ1-1; D gene uncertain. Germline V gives CDR1 MDHEN, CDR2 SYDVKM. Deletions cut 8 bases from V and 5 bases from J, with 18 bases between. The CDR3 is made up of 14 amino acids. The CDR3 bases are TGTGCCAGCCCCCCGTCCGGGGATGGGACTGAAGCTTTCTTT. Its protein product is CASPPSGDGTEAFF.

J is TRBJ2-2 and V is TRBV7-7, with 7 nucleotides matching TRBD2. After removal of 2 bases from V and 2 bases from J, the junction contained 5 bases not matched to a gene. From germline, CDR1 is SSHAT and CDR2 FNYEAQ (reference sequence). This CDR3 has 16 amino acids. This CDR3 reads CASSLRLAPNTGELFF. CDR3 DNA: TGTGCCAGCAGCTTACGACTAGCCCCAAACACCGGGGAGCTGTTTTTT.

This CDR3 is CASSLDRETQYF. CDR3 nucleotide sequence: TGCGCCAGCAGCTTGGATAGAGAGACCCAGTACTTC. The V gene is TRBV5-1, the J gene TRBJ2-5; D remains unclear. The CDR3 sequence is 12 residues long. V gave up 0 bases and J gave up 4 bases, with 4 bases separating them. Germline CDR1 is SGHRS and CDR2 is YFSETQ.

The rearrangement joins TRBV3-1 (or the pseudogene TRBV3-2) to TRBJ1-1; 11 bases fit TRBD1. Trimming cost V 8 bases and J 3 bases; bases outside gene matches: 2. The CDR3 has 13 residues. In germline, CDR1 is LGHDT, CDR2 YNNKEL (reference sequence). Written as DNA, the CDR3 is TGTGCCAGCGGACAGGGGGCACACACTGAAGCTTTCTTT. Its translation is CASGQGAHTEAFF.

The rearrangement joins TRBV11-2 to TRBJ2-5, with a possible D match to TRBD2 (5 bases). The germline CDR1 and CDR2 sequences are SGHAT and FQNNGV. The length of the CDR3 is 14 residues. The V end lost 5 bases, the J end lost 4 bases, and 14 bases lay between the germline ends. The DNA of the CDR3 is TGTGCCAGCAGCCCCCCGGGGAACGGAGAGACCCAGTACTTC. It yields the protein CASSPPGNGETQYF.

This rearrangement joins TRBV6-1 to TRBJ2-6, with 7 nucleotides matching TRBD2. Germline CDR1 is MNHNS and CDR2 is SASEGT. After removal of 0 bases from V and 3 bases from J, the junction contained 2 bases not matched to a gene. The CDR3 extends over 16 amino acids. This CDR3 is CASSEAGGRGANVLTF. CDR3 bases: TGTGCCAGCAGTGAAGCGGGAGGGCGTGGGGCCAACGTCCTGACTTTC.

This clone was observed a handful of times. This chain connects TRBV12-3 or TRBV12-4 to TRBJ1-2; D may be TRBD1 (5 bases). This CDR3 is 13 amino acids long. V lost 8 bases and J lost 6, with 16 bases in between. In DNA form, the CDR3 reads TGTGCCAGCTCTATGGGGGGTGGGAATGGCTACACCTTC. It codes for CASSMGGGNGYTF.

The rearrangement joins TRBV6-1 to TRBJ2-3; possibly TRBD2 for D (7 bases). This CDR3 has 18 amino acids. CDR1 and CDR2 (germline): MNHNS, SASEGT. V was trimmed by 0 bases and J by 6 bases, leaving 22 bases between them. This chain's CDR3 is CASSEALRRGGTEDTQYF. The CDR3, as DNA: TGTGCCAGCAGTGAAGCGCTTCGGAGGGGGGGTACCGAGGATACGCAGTATTTT.

This clone was counted a single time. The chain recombines TRBV7-8 with TRBJ1-5, with 8 positions matching TRBD1. Germline trimming cut 8 bases from V and 0 bases from J; bases unmatched to any gene: 6. Looked up from germline, CDR1 is SGHVS and CDR2 is FQNEAQ. CDR3 size: 15 residues. The CDR3 DNA sequence: TGTGCCAGCTCCGGGACAGGTAATAGCAATCAGCCCCAGCATTTT. Its protein product is CASSGTGNSNQPQHF.

V usage is TRBV12-3 or TRBV12-4 and J usage is TRBJ1-1, with D possibly TRBD1 on 5 matching bases. The CDR3 sequence is 12 residues long. Deletions cut 7 bases from V and 5 bases from J, with 11 bases between. The CDR3 protein is CASNWGGTEAFF. DNA for the CDR3: TGTGCCAGCAATTGGGGGGGGACTGAAGCTTTCTTT.

The V and J genes are TRBV7-9 and TRBJ2-7; D is unclear. The CDR3 loop spans 12 amino acids. In germline, CDR1 is SEHNR, CDR2 FQNEAQ (reference sequence). Trimming cost V 5 bases and J 3 bases, with 8 bases left between them. The CDR3 DNA sequence: TGTGCCAGCAGCCCACAGCTCTACGAGCAGTACTTC. Translated, it gives CASSPQLYEQYF.

The genes are TRBV27 and TRBJ1-2; TRBD1 is a possible D gene (6 bases). V was shortened by 6 bases and J by 4 bases, with 15 bases between the two germline ends. This CDR3 is 14 amino acids long. Germline CDR1 is MNHEY and CDR2 is SMNVEV (reference sequence). CDR3 nucleotides: TGTGCCAGCAGGGGAGGGGGAGCCGGCTATGGCTACACCTTC. This encodes CASRGGGAGYGYTF.